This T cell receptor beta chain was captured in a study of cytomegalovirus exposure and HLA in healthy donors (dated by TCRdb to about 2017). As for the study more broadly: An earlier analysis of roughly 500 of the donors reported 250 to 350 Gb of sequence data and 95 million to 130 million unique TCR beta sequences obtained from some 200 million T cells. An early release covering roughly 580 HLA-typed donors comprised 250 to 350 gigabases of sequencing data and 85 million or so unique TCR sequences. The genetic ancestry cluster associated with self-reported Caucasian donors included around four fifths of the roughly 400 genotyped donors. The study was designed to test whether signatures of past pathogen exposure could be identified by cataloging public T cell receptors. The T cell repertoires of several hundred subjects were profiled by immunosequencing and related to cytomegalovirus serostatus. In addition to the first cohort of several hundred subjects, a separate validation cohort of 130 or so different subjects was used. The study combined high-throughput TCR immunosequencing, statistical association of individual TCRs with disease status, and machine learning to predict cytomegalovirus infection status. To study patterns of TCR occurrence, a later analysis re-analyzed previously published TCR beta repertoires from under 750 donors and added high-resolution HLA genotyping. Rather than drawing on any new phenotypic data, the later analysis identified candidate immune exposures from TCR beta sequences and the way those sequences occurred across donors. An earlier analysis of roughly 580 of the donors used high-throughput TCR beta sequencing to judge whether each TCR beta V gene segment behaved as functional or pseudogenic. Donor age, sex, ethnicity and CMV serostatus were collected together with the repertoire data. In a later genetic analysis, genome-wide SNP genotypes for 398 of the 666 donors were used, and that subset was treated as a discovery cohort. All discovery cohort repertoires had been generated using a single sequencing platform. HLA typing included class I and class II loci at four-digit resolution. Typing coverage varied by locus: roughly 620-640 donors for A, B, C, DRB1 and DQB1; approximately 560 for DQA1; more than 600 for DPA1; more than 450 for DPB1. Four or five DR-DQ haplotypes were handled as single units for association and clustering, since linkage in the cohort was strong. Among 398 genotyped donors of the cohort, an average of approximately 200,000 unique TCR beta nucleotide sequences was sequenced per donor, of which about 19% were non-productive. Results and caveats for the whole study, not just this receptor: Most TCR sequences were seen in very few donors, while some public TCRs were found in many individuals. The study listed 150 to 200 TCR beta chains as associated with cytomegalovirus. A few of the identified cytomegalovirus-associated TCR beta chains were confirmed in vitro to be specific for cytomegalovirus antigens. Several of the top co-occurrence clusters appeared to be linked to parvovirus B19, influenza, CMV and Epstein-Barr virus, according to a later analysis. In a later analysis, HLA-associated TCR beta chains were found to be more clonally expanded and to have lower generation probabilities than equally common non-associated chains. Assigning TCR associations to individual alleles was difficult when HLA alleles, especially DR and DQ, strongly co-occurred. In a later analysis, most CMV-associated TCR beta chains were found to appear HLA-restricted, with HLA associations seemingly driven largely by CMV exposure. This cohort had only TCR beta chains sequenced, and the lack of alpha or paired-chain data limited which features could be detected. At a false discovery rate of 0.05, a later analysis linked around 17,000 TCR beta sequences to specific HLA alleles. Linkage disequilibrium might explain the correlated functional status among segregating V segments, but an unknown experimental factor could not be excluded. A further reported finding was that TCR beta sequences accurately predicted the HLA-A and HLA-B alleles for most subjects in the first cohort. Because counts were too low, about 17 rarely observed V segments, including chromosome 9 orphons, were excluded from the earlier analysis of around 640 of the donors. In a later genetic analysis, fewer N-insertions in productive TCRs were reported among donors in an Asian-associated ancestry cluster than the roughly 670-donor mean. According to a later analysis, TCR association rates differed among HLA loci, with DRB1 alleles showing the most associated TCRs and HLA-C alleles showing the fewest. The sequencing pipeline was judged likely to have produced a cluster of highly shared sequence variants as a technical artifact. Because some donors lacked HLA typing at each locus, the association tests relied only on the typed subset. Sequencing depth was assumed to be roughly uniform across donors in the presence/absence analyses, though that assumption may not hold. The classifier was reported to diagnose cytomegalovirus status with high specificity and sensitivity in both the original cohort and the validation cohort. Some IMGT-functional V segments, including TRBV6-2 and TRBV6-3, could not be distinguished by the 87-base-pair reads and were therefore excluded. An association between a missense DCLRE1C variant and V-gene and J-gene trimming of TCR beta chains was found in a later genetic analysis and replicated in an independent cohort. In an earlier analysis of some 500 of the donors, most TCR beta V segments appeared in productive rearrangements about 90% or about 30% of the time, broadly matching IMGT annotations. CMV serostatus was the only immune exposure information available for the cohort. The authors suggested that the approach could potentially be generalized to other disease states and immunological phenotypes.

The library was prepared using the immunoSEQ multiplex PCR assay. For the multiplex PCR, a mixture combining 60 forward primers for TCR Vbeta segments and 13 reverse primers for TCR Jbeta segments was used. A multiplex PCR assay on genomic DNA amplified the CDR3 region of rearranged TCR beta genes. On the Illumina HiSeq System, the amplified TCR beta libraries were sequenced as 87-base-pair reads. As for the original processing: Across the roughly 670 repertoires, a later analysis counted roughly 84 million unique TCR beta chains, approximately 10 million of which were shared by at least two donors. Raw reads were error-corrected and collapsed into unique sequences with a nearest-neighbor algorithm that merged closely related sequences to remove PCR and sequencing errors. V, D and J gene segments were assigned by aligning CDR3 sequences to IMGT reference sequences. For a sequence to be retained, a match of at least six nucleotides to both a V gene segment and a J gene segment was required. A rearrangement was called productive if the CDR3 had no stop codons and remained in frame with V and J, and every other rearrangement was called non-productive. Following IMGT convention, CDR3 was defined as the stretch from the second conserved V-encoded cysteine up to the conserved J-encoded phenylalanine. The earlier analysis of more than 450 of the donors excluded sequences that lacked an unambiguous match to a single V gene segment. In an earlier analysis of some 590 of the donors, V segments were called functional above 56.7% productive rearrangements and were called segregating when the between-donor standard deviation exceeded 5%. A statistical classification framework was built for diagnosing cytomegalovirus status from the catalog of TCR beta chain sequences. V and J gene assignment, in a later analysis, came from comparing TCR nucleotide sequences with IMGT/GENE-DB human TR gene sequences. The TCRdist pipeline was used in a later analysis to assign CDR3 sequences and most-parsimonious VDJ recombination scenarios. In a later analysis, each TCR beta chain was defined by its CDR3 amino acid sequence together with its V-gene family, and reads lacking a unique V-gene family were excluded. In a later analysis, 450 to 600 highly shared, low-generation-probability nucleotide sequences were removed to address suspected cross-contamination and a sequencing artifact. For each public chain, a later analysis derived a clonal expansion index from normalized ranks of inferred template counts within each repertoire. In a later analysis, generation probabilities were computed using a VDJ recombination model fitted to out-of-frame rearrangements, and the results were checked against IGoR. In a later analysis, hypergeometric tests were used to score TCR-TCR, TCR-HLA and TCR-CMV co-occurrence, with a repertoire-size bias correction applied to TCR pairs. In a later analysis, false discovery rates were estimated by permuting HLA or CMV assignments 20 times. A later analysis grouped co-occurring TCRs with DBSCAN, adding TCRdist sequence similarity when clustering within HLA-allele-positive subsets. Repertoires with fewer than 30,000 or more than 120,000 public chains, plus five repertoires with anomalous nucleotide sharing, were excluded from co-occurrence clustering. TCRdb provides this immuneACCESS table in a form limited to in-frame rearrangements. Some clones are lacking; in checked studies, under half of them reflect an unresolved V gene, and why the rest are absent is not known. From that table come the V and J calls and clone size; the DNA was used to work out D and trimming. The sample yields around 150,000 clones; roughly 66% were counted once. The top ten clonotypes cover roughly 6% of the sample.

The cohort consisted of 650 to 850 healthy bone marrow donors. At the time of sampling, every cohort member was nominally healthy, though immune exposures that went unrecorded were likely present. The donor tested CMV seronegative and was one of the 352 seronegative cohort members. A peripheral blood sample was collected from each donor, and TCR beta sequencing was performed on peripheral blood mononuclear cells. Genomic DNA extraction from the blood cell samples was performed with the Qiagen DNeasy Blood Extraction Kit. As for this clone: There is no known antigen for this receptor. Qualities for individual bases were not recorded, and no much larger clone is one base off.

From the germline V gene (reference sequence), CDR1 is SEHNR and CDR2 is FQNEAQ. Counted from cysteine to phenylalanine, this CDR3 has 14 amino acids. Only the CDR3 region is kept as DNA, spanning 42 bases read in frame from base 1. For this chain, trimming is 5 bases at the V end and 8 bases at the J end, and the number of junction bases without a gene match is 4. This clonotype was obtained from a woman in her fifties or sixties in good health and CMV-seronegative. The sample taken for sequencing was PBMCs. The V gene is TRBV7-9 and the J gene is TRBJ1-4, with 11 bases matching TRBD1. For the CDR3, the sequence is CASSPGQGDEKLFF. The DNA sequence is TGTGCCAGCAGCCCGGGACAGGGGGACGAAAAACTGTTTTTT. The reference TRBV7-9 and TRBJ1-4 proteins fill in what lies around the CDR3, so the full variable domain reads DTGVSQNPRHKITKRGQNVTFRCDPISEHNRLYWYRQTLGQGPEFLTYFQNEAQLEKSRLLSDRFSAERPKGSFSTLEIQRTEQGDSAMYLCASSPGQGDEKLFFGSGTQLSVL.